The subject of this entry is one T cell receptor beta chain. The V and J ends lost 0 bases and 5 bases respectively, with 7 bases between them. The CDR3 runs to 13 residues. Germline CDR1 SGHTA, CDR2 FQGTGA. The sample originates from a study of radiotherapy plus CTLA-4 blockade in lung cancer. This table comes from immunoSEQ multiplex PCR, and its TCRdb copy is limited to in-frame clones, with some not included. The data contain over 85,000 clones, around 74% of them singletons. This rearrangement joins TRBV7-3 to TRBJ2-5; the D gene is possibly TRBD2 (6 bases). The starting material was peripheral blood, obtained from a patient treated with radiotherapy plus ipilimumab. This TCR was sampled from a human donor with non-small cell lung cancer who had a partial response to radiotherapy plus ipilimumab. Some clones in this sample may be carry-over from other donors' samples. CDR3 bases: TGTGCCAGCAGCTTAACGGCGGGGGAGACCCAGTACTTC. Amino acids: CASSLTAGETQYF. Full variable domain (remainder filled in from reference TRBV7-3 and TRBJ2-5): GAGVSQTPSNKVTEKGKYVELRCDPISGHTALYWYRQSLGQGPEFLIYFQGTGAADDSGLPNDRFFAVRPEGSVSTLKIQRTERGDSAVYLCASSLTAGETQYFGPGTRLLVL.